The clone carrying this T cell receptor beta chain was recorded many times. Antigen specificity is unknown. These data belong to a study of early T cells in non-severe SARS-CoV-2 infection. Turning to the study itself: Sequencing of bulk RNA from unsorted whole blood was done, without chain pairing. Findings and caveats of the study: Private and CD4 specificities were missed by VDJdb matching, skewed to anti-spike CD8.

The library protocol tagged individual cDNA molecules with unique molecular identifiers. TCRdb independently ran MiXCR on the 5' RACE reads; one entry per CDR3 protein. The top ten clones hold 1.7% of a sample with over 50,000 distinct CDR3 sequences, 10% to 13% of them seen once. There are 14 residues in the CDR3. With 6 bases removed from V and 7 bases from J, the gap between germline ends came to 19 bases. Germline values: CDR1 DFQATT, CDR2 SNEGSKA (reference sequence). This rearrangement joins TRBV20-1 to TRBJ1-5; D remains unclear. The sample comprised whole blood. This sequence originates from an adult who was a healthcare worker with PCR-confirmed SARS-CoV-2 infection or an uninfected control (not recorded which). CDR3 bases: TGCAGTGCAGAGCGGGCCCCAGGTGGGCAGCCCCAGCATTTT. It codes for CSAERAPGGQPQHF.